The rows below give T cell receptor beta chains drawn from one sample of a study of blood T cell repertoires in COVID-19. Measured with immunoSEQ multiplex PCR; TCRdb has only the in-frame clones, and not every one. The sample includes more than 150,000 clones, around 80% seen only once; the top ten take about an eighth. Sequences were obtained from PBMCs or T cells enriched from blood (not recorded which). Receptors were obtained from a woman aged 55 to 70 who had recovered from COVID-19. The CDR3 runs from the conserved cysteine through the conserved F or W. The order of the fields is D gene, V gene, J gene, clone size, CDR3 protein, CDR3 DNA. A D gene is named only where the DNA matches it firmly. Expanded clones get a size class; other rows say once, few or many, or leave the size out.

TRBD1	TRBV6-5	TRBJ1-1	NA	CATQDREVAEAFF	TGTGCCACCCAGGACAGGGAGGTCGCTGAAGCTTTCTTT
TRBD1	TRBV18	TRBJ1-4	few	CASSPLQGVEKLFF	TGTGCCAGCTCACCACTGCAGGGGGTTGAAAAACTGTTTTTT
TRBD1	TRBV7-8	TRBJ2-7	NA	CASSPGDRVSYEQYF	TGTGCCAGCAGCCCAGGGGACAGGGTTTCCTACGAGCAGTACTTC
NA	TRBV19	TRBJ1-2	NA	CASSMFQGGYGYTF	TGTGCCAGTAGTATGTTTCAGGGCGGATATGGCTACACCTTC
TRBD2	TRBV5-3	TRBJ2-3	NA	CARSTGLAGGGTQYF	TGTGCCAGAAGCACCGGACTAGCGGGAGGAGGGACGCAGTATTTT
TRBD1	TRBV6-5	TRBJ1-1	NA	CASSPGTGNTEAFF	TGTGCCAGCAGTCCCGGGACAGGGAACACTGAAGCTTTCTTT
NA	TRBV4-1	TRBJ1-4	NA	CASNPVGGNEKLFF	TGCGCCAGCAATCCGGTGGGGGGAAATGAAAAACTGTTTTTT
NA	TRBV6-5	TRBJ1-2	NA	CATLNREANYGYTF	TGTGCCACACTAAACAGGGAAGCTAACTATGGCTACACCTTC
NA	TRBV28	TRBJ1-1	few	CASEMRNTEAFF	TGTGCCAGCGAGATGAGAAACACTGAAGCTTTCTTT
TRBD2	TRBV9	TRBJ2-3	NA	CASSVGVGGPNF	TGTGCCAGCAGCGTAGGAGTGGGAGGGCCGAATTTT
NA	TRBV5-4	TRBJ2-2	NA	CASSPQGAGELFF	TGTGCCAGCAGCCCCCAAGGGGCCGGGGAGCTGTTTTTT
NA	TRBV5-4	TRBJ2-5	NA	CASSFAGSATQYF	TGTGCCAGCAGCTTTGCAGGTTCAGCGACCCAGTACTTC
NA	TRBV18	TRBJ2-1	NA	CASSPPSRDEQFF	TGTGCCAGCTCACCACCGAGCCGAGATGAGCAGTTCTTC
NA	TRBV19	TRBJ2-6	once	CASSMGEFSGANVLTF	TGTGCCAGTAGTATGGGCGAGTTCTCTGGGGCCAACGTCCTGACTTTC
TRBD1	TRBV28	TRBJ1-2	NA	CASSFLETGGNYGYTF	TGTGCCAGCAGTTTTCTTGAGACAGGGGGCAACTATGGCTACACCTTC
NA	TRBV4-1	TRBJ2-3	NA	CASSQVLDTQYF	TGCGCCAGCAGCCAAGTCTTAGATACGCAGTATTTT
TRBD1	TRBV27	TRBJ1-2	NA	CASSSILGDRGLNGYTF	TGTGCCAGCAGTTCCATCCTGGGGGACAGGGGGCTTAATGGCTACACCTTC
NA	TRBV7-9	TRBJ1-1	NA	CASSLKQNTEAFF	TGTGCCAGCAGCTTAAAACAGAACACTGAAGCTTTCTTT
NA	TRBV3-1/TRBV3-2	TRBJ2-5	NA	CASSQNRGGETQYF	TGTGCCAGCAGCCAAAACAGGGGGGGGGAGACCCAGTACTTC
NA	TRBV4-2	TRBJ2-7	NA	CASSPSRGNEQYF	TGTGCCAGCAGCCCGAGCAGGGGCAACGAGCAGTACTTC
NA	TRBV5-1	TRBJ2-1	NA	CASSLGGPSNEQFF	TGCGCCAGCAGCTTGGGGGGCCCTTCGAATGAGCAGTTCTTC
TRBD1	TRBV18	TRBJ2-1	NA	CASSRTGTGGIEQFF	TGTGCCAGCTCCCGAACCGGGACAGGGGGTATTGAGCAGTTCTTC
NA	TRBV28	TRBJ1-2	NA	CASSRRGSPGRNGYTF	TGTGCCAGCAGTCGCCGGGGGTCCCCGGGGAGGAATGGCTACACCTTC
TRBD1	TRBV4-2	TRBJ2-1	few	CASSQDRTGGAINEQFF	TGTGCCAGCAGCCAAGACCGGACAGGGGGCGCCATCAATGAGCAGTTCTTC
TRBD1	TRBV28	TRBJ1-1	NA	CASSHKTGVGNTEAFF	TGTGCCAGCAGCCACAAGACAGGGGTTGGGAACACTGAAGCTTTCTTT
NA	TRBV5-4	TRBJ1-2	NA	CASSTPQGTTTSRGYTF	TGTGCCAGCAGCACCCCCCAGGGGACCACTACCTCCCGAGGCTACACCTTC
TRBD1	TRBV11-2	TRBJ1-1	NA	CASSPGGAGTEAFF	TGTGCCAGCAGCCCAGGGGGCGCAGGGACTGAAGCTTTCTTT
TRBD2	TRBV7-9	TRBJ2-7	NA	CASSRTSGYEQYF	TGTGCCAGCAGCCGTACTAGCGGGTACGAGCAGTACTTC
TRBD1	TRBV6-5	TRBJ1-5	NA	CASRQGWVSNQPQHF	TGTGCCAGCAGACAGGGGTGGGTAAGCAATCAGCCCCAGCATTTT
NA	TRBV19	TRBJ1-1	NA	CASSISAERRPEAFF	TGTGCCAGTAGTATTTCGGCGGAAAGGAGGCCTGAAGCTTTCTTT
NA	TRBV5-6	TRBJ1-2	NA	CASTREGGYTF	TGTGCCAGCACCCGTGAGGGTGGCTACACCTTC
TRBD1	TRBV2	TRBJ2-7	NA	CASGGQVAYEQYF	TGTGCCAGCGGGGGACAGGTAGCCTACGAGCAGTACTTC
NA	TRBV4-2	TRBJ1-5	NA	CASSQEGGSNQPQHF	TGTGCCAGCAGCCAAGAGGGGGGTAGCAATCAGCCCCAGCATTTT
TRBD1	TRBV7-3	TRBJ2-6	NA	CASSARQGALSGANVLTF	TGTGCCAGCAGCGCGAGACAGGGGGCGCTTTCTGGGGCCAACGTCCTGACTTTC
TRBD1	TRBV19	TRBJ1-5	NA	CASSMRAGGIQPQHF	TGTGCCAGTAGTATGAGGGCAGGGGGCATTCAGCCCCAGCATTTT
NA	TRBV19	TRBJ2-1	NA	CASSMIPSGNAYNEQFF	TGTGCCAGTAGTATGATCCCCTCAGGGAATGCCTACAATGAGCAGTTCTTC
NA	TRBV3-1/TRBV3-2	TRBJ1-2	once	CASSHRDIEGGYTF	TGTGCCAGCAGCCACCGGGACATCGAAGGAGGCTACACCTTC
NA	TRBV6-5	TRBJ2-3	NA	CASSIRQTDTQYF	TGTGCCAGCAGTATTCGACAGACGGATACGCAGTATTTT
NA	TRBV6-5	TRBJ1-2	NA	CASSYLQGVGYTF	TGTGCCAGCAGTTACTTACAGGGCGTTGGCTACACCTTC
TRBD1	TRBV20-1	TRBJ2-5	once	CSASGPGTEETQYF	TGCAGTGCTAGTGGGCCAGGGACAGAAGAGACCCAGTACTTC
NA	TRBV2	TRBJ1-6	NA	CASSETDYSPLHF	TGTGCCAGCAGTGAAACGGACTATTCACCCCTCCACTTT
TRBD2	TRBV5-4	TRBJ2-5	NA	CASSLAGGGETQYF	TGTGCCAGCTCACTAGCGGGGGGCGGAGAGACCCAGTACTTC
NA	TRBV7-9	TRBJ2-6	NA	CASSQKRGQTSGANVLTF	TGTGCCAGCAGCCAAAAAAGAGGACAGACCTCTGGGGCCAACGTCCTGACTTTC
NA	TRBV5-6	TRBJ1-2	NA	CASSFWSLTGRLGGYTF	TGTGCCAGCAGCTTCTGGTCCCTTACAGGACGTCTAGGGGGCTACACCTTC
NA	TRBV24-1	TRBJ1-1	NA	CAPPTLGAFF	TGTGCCCCCCCTACCCTCGGAGCTTTCTTT
TRBD1	TRBV28	TRBJ2-1	NA	CASRAPGQSQFF	TGTGCCAGCAGGGCCCCGGGACAGTCGCAGTTCTTC
TRBD2	TRBV7-2	TRBJ2-5	NA	CASSLASGGQETQYF	TGTGCCAGCAGCTTGGCTAGCGGGGGACAAGAGACCCAGTACTTC
TRBD2	TRBV11-2	TRBJ2-2	NA	CASSIPWTSGGANTGELFF	TGTGCCAGCAGCATACCTTGGACTAGCGGGGGGGCCAACACCGGGGAGCTGTTTTTT
TRBD1	TRBV5-4	TRBJ2-2	NA	CASGLTGGGFNTGELFF	TGTGCCAGCGGATTGACAGGGGGTGGTTTTAACACCGGGGAGCTGTTTTTT
NA	TRBV5-1	TRBJ1-2	once	CASSLDGSLGYGYTF	TGCGCCAGCAGCTTGGATGGGTCTCTAGGCTATGGCTACACCTTC
NA	TRBV3-1/TRBV3-2	TRBJ1-5	few	CASSNTPGDQPQHF	TGTGCCAGCAGCAACACCCCAGGGGATCAGCCCCAGCATTTT
NA	TRBV20-1	TRBJ1-3	NA	CSASFGGSSGNTIYF	TGCAGTGCTAGTTTCGGAGGGTCCTCTGGAAACACCATATATTTT